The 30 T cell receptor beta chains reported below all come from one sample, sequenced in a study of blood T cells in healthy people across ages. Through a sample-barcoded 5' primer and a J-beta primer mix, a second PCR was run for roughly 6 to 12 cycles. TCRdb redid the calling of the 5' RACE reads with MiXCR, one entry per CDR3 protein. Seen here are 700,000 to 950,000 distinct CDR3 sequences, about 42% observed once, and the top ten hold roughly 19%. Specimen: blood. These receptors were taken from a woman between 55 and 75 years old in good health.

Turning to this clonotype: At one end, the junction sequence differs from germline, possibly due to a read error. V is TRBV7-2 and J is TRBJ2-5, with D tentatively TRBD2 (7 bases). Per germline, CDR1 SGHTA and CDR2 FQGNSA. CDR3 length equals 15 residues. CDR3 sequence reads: CASSLGRGLQETRYF. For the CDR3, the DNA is TGTGCCAGCAGCTTAGGCAGGGGACTACAAGAGACCCGGTACTTC.

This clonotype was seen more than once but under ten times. CDR3 amino acids: CASLSGQGIDEQFF. CDR3 bases: TGCGCCAGCTTGTCGGGACAGGGGATCGATGAGCAGTTCTTC. V usage is TRBV5-1 and J usage is TRBJ2-1; 10 bases agree with TRBD1. Germline V CDR1 and CDR2: SGHRS, YFSETQ. Trimming took 7 bases from V and 8 from J; bases not matched to a gene: 9. This CDR3 is built from 14 residues.

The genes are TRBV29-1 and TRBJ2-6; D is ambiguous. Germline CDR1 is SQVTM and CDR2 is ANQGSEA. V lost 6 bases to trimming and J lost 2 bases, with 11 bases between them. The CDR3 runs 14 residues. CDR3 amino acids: CSVATPPGANVLTF. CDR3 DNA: TGCAGCGTCGCAACACCGCCTGGGGCCAACGTCCTGACTTTC.

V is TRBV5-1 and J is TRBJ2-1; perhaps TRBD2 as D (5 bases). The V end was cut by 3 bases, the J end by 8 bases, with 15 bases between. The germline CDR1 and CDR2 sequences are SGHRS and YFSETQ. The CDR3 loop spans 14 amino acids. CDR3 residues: CASSSRTYSDEQFF. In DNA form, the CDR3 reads TGCGCCAGCAGCTCCCGGACTTATAGCGATGAGCAGTTCTTC.

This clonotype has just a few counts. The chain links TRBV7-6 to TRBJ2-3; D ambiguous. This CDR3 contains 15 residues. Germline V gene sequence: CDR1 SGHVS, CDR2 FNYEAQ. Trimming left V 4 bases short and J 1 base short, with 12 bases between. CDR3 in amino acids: CASSSLLLGTDTQYF. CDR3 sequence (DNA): TGTGCCAGCAGCTCCCTTCTCCTAGGCACAGATACGCAGTATTTT.

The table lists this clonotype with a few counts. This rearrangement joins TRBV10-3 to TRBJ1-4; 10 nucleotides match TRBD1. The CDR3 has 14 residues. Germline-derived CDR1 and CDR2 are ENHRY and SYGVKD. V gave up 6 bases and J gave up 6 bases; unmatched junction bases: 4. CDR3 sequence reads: CAIRTGTGDEKLFF. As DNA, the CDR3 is TGTGCCATCAGAACCGGGACAGGGGATGAAAAACTGTTTTTT.

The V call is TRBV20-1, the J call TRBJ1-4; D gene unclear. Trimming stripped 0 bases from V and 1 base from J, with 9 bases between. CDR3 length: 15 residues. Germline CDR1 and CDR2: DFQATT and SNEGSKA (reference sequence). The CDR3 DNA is TGCAGTGCTAGAGATACCCCAGGAACTAATGAAAAACTGTTTTTT. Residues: CSARDTPGTNEKLFF.

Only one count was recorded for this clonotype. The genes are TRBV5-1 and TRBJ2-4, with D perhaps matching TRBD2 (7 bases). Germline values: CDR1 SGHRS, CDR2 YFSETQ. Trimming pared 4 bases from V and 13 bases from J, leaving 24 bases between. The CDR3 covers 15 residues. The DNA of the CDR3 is TGCGCCAGCAGCGCCGGAAGGGGGGGCTACAATGAGCAGTACTTC. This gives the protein CASSAGRGGYNEQYF.

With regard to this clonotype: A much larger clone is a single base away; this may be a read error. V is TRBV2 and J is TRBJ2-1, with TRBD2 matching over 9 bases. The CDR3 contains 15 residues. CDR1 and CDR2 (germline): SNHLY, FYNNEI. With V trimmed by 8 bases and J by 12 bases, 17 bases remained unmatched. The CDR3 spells CASAIAGGRQSGQFF. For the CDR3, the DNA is TGTGCCAGCGCCATCGCGGGAGGGAGGCAGTCTGGGCAGTTCTTC.

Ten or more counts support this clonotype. The CDR3 DNA reads as TGTGCCAGCAGCTTAGTGCTACGGCTAGCGGGAGCCTACGAGCAGTACTTC. Protein product: CASSLVLRLAGAYEQYF. This sequence joins TRBV7-2 and TRBJ2-7, with 10 bases identical to TRBD2. CDR1 is SGHTA, CDR2 FQGNSA, per germline. V was clipped by 1 base and J by 2 bases; unmatched bases: 8. The CDR3 extends over 17 amino acids.

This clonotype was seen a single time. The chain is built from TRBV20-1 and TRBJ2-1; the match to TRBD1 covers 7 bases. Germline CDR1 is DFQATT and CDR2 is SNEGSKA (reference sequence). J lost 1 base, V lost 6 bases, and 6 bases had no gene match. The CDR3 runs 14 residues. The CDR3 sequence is CSAPPRGSYNEQFF. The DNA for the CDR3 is TGCAGTGCCCCCCCCAGGGGGTCCTACAATGAGCAGTTCTTC.

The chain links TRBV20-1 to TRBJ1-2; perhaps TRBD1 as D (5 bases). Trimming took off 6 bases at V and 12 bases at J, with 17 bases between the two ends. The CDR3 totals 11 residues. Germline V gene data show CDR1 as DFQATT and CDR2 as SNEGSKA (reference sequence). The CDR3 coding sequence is TGCAGTGCCCCTGGGGCAGGGAGGGACACCTTC. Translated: CSAPGAGRDTF.

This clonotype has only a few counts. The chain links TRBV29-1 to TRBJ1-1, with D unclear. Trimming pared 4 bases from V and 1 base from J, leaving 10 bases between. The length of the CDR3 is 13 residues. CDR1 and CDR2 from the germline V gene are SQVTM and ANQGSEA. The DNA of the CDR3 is TGCAGCGTTGCGGACGGAGGGAACACTGAAGCTTTCTTT. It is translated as CSVADGGNTEAFF.

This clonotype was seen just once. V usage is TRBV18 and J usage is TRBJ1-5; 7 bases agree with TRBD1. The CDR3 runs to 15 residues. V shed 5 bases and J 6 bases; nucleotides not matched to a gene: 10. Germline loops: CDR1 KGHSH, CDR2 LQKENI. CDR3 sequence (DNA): TGTGCCAGCTCATCCAGACAGGGCGGATTTCAGCCCCAGCATTTT. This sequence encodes CASSSRQGGFQPQHF.

CDR3 bases: TGCAGTCCCAGCGGGAGCTCCTACAATGAGCAGTACTTC. It codes for CSPSGSSYNEQYF. This chain links TRBV20-1 with TRBJ2-1; TRBD2 matches 8 bases. The end of the DNA is better explained by TRBJ2-7, so the J call may be wrong. Germline V CDR1 and CDR2: DFQATT, SNEGSKA (reference sequence). This CDR3 spans 13 amino acids.

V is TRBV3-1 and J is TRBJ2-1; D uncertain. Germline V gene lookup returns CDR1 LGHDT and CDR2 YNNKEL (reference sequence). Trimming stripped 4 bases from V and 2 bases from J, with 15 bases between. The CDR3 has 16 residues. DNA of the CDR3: TGTGCCAGCAGCCCCCGATCAGAGCTGACCTACAATGAGCAGTTCTTC. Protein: CASSPRSELTYNEQFF.

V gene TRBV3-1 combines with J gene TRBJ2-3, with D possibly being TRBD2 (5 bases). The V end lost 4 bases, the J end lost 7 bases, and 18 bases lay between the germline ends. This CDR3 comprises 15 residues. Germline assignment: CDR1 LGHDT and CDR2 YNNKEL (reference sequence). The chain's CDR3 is CASSRISGTGNTQYF. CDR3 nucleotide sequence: TGTGCCAGCAGCCGAATCAGCGGTACGGGGAATACGCAGTATTTT.

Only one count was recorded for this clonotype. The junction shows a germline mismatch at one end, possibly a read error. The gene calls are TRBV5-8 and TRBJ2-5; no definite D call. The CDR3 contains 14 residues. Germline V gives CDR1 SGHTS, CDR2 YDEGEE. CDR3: CAGSLEFRKETQYF. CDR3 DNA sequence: TGTGCCGGCAGCTTGGAGTTCCGTAAAGAGACCCAGTACTTC.

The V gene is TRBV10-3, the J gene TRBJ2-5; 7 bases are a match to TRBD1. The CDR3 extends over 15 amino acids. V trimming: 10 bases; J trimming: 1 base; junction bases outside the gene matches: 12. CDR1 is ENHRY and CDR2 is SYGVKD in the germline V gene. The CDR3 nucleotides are TGTGCCACCATGCGACAGGGCCCACTCCAAGAGACCCAGTACTTC. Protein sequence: CATMRQGPLQETQYF.

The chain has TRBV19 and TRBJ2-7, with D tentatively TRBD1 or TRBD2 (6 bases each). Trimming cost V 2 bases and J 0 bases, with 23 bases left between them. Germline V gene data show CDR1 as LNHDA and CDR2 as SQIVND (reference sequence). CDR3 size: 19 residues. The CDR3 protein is CASSIWDRDRGPSSYEQYF. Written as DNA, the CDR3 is TGTGCCAGTAGTATATGGGACCGCGACCGGGGGCCTAGCTCCTACGAGCAGTACTTC.

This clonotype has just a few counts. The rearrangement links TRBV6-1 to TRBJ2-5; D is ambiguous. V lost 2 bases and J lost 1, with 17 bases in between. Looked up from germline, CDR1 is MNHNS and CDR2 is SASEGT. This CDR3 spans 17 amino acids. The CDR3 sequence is CASSERWAAQPQETQYF. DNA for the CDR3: TGTGCCAGCAGTGAACGGTGGGCAGCCCAACCCCAAGAGACCCAGTACTTC.

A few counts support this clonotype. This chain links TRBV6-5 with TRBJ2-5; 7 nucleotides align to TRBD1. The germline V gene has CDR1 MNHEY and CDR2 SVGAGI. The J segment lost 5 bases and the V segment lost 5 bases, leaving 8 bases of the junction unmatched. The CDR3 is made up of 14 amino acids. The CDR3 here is CASSVQGSEETQYF. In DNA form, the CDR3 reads TGTGCCAGCAGTGTACAGGGGAGTGAGGAGACCCAGTACTTC.

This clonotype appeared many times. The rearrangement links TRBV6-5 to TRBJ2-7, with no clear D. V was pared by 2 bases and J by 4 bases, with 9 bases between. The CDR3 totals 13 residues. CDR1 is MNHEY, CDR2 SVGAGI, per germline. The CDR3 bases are TGTGCCAGCAGTTACGTCTGGGGATACGAGCAGTACTTC. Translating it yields CASSYVWGYEQYF.

The CDR3 DNA sequence: TGTGCCAGCAGGAAGGCGGCGGGAGAGACCCAGTACTTC. It is translated as CASRKAAGETQYF. V is TRBV7-2 and J is TRBJ2-5, with D maybe TRBD2 (5 bases). The CDR3 has 13 residues. Trimming took 6 bases from V and 4 from J, leaving 12 bases between them. Germline assignment: CDR1 SGHTA and CDR2 FQGNSA.

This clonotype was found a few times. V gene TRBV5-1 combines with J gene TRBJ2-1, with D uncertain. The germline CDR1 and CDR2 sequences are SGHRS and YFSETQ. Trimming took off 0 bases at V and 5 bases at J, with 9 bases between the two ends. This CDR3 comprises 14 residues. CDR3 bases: TGCGCCAGCAGCTTGGGGTTTTCAGACAATGAGCAGTTCTTC. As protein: CASSLGFSDNEQFF.

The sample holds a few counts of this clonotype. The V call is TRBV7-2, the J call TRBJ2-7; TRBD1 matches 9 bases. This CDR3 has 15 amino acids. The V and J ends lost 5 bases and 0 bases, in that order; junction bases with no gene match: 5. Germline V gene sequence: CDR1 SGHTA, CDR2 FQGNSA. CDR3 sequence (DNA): TGTGCCAGCAGCCCGACAGGGGGGGACTCCTACGAGCAGTACTTC. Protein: CASSPTGGDSYEQYF.

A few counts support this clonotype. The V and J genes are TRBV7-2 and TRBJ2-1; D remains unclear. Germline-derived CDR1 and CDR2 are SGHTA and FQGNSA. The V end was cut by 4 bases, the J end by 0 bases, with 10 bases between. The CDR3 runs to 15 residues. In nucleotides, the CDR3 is TGTGCCAGCAGCTCTGGTTCCCTCTCCTACAATGAGCAGTTCTTC. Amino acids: CASSSGSLSYNEQFF.

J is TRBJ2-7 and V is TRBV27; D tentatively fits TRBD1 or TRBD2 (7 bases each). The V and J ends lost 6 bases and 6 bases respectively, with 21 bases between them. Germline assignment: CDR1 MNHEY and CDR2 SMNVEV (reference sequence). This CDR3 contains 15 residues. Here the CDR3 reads CASRNQGGGFTEQYF. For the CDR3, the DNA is TGTGCCAGCAGGAACCAGGGGGGGGGCTTCACCGAGCAGTACTTC.

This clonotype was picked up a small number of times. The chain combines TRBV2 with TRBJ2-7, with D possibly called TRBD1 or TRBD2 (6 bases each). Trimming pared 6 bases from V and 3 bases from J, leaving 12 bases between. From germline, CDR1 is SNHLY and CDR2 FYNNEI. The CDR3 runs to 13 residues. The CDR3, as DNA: TGTGCCAGCAGGCCGGGGGCAAGCTACGAGCAGTACTTC. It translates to CASRPGASYEQYF.

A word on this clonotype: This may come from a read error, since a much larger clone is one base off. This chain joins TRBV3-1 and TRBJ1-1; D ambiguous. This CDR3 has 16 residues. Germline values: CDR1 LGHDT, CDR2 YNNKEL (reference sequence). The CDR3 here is CAGRSAGAPMNTEAFF. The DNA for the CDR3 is TGTGCCGGCAGGTCAGCAGGAGCCCCAATGAACACTGAAGCTTTCTTT.